This T cell receptor (beta chain) was identified during a study of immune characterization of retroperitoneal liposarcoma. In TCRdb, the PCR reads were re-called with MiXCR into one record per CDR3 protein. Of about 2,300 distinct CDR3 sequences in the sample, less than 25% were seen once. In its sample, this clonotype is medium-sized. V lost 6 bases to trimming and J lost 9 bases, with 12 bases between them. This CDR3 is built from 12 residues. Germline-derived CDR1 and CDR2 are MNHNY and SVGAGI (reference sequence). The sequenced material came from tumor tissue. The receptor was isolated from a male donor with retroperitoneal liposarcoma. This sequence joins TRBV6-6 and TRBJ2-1; possible D gene TRBD1, 5 bases. The CDR3 sequence: CASRDSSREQFF. DNA for the CDR3: TGTGCCAGCAGAGACAGTTCCCGTGAGCAGTTCTTC.